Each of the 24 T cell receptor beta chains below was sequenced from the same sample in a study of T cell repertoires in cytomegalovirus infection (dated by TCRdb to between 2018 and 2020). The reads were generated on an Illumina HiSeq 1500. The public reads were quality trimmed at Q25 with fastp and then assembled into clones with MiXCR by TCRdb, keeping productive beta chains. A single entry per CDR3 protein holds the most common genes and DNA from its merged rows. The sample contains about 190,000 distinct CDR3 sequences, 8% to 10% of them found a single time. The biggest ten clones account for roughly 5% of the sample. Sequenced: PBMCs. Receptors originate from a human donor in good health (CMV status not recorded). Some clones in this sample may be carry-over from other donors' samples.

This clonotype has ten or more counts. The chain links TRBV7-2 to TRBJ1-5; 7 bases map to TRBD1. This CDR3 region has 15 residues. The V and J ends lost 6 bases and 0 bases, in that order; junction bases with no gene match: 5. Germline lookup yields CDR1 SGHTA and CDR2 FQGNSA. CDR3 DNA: TGTGCCAGCAGTTACGACAGGGCTAGCAATCAGCCCCAGCATTTT. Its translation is CASSYDRASNQPQHF.

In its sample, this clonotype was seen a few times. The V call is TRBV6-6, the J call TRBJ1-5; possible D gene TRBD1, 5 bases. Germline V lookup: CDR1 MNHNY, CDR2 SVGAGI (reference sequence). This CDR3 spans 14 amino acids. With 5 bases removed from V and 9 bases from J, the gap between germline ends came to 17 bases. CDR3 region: CASSPDRLRGPQHF. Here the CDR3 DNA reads TGTGCCAGCAGTCCGGACCGCTTGAGGGGGCCCCAGCATTTT.

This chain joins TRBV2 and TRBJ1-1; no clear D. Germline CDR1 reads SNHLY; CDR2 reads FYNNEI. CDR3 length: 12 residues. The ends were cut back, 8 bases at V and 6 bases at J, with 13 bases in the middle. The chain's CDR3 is CASAGVVPEAFF. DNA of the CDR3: TGTGCCAGCGCGGGTGTAGTTCCTGAAGCTTTCTTT.

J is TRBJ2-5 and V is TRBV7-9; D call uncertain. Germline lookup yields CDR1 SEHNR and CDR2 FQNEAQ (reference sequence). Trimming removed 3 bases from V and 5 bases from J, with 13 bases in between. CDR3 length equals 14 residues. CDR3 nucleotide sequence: TGTGCCAGCAGCTTGGCTTCCTCGCGGGAGACCCAGTACTTC. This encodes CASSLASSRETQYF.

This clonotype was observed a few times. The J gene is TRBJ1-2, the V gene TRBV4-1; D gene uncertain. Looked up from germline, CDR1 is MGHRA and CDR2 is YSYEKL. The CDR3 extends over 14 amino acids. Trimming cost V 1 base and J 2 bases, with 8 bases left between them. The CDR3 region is CASSQADLNYGYTF. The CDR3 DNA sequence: TGCGCCAGCAGCCAAGCGGACCTAAACTATGGCTACACCTTC.

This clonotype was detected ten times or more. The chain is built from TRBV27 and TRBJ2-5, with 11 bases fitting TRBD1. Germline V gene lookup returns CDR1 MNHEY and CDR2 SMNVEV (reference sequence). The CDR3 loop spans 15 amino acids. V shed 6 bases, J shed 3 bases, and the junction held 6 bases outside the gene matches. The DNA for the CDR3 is TGTGCCAGCAGCAAGGACAGGGGGCGCGAAGAGACCCAGTACTTC. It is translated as CASSKDRGREETQYF.

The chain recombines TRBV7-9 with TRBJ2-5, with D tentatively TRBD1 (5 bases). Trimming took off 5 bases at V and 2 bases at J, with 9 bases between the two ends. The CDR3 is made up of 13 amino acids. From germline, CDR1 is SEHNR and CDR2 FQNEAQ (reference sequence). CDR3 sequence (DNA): TGTGCCAGCAGCCCGACAGTACAAGAGACCCAGTACTTC. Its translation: CASSPTVQETQYF.

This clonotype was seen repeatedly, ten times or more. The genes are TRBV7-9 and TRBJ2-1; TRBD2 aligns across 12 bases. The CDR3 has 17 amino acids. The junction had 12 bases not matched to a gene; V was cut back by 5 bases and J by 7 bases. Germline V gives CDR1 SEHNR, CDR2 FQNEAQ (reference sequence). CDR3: CASSQFPLAGGPNEQFF. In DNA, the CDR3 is TGTGCCAGCAGCCAATTCCCGCTAGCGGGAGGGCCGAATGAGCAGTTCTTC.

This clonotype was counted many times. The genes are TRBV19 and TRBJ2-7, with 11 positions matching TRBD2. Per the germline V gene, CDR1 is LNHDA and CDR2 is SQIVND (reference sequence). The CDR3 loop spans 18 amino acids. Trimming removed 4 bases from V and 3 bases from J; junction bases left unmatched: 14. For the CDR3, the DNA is TGTGCCAGTAGTAGAGGACTAGCGGGTAAAGTTCTCATCTACGAGCAGTACTTC. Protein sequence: CASSRGLAGKVLIYEQYF.

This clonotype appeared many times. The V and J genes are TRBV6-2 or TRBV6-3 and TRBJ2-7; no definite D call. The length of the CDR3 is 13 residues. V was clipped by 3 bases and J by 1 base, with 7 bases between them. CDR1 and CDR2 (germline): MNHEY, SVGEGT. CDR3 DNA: TGTGCCAGCAGTTATGGTACTTCCTACGAGCAGTACTTC. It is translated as CASSYGTSYEQYF.

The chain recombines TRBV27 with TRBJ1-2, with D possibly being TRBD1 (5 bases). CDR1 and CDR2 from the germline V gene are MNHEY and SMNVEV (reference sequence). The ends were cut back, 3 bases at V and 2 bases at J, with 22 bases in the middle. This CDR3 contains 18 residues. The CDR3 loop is CASSFSPHTGRRNYGYTF. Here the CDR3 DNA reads TGTGCCAGCAGTTTCTCACCTCATACGGGACGGAGGAACTATGGCTACACCTTC.

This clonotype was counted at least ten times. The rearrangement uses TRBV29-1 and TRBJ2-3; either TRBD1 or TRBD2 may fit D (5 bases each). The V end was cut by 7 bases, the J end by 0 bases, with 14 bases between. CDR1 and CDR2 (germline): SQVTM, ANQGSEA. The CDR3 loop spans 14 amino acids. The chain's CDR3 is CSAPGRASTDTQYF. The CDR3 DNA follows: TGCAGCGCACCGGGACGAGCTAGCACAGATACGCAGTATTTT.

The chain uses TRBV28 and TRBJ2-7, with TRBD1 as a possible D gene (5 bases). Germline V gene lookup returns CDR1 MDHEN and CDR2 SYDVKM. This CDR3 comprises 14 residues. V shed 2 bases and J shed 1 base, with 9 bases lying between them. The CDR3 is CASSLEDTSYEQYF. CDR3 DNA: TGTGCCAGCAGTTTAGAGGACACATCCTACGAGCAGTACTTC.

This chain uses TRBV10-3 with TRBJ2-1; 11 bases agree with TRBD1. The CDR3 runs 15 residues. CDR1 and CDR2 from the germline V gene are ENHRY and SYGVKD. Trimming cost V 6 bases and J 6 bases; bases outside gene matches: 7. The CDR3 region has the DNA TGTGCCATCAGGGCACCGGGACAGGGGGTCAATGAGCAGTTCTTC. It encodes CAIRAPGQGVNEQFF.

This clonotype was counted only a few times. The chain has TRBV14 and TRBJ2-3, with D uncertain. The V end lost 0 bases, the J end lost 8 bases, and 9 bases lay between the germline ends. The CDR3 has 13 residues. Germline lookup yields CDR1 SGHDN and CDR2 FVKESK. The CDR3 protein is CASSQDRLGTQYF. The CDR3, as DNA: TGTGCCAGCAGCCAAGACAGGCTGGGTACGCAGTATTTT.

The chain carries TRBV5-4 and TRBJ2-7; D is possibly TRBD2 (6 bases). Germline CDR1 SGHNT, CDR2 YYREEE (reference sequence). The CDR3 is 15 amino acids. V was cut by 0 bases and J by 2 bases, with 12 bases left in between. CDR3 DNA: TGTGCCAGCAGCTTGGCCGTCGGAGGGGCCTACGAGCAGTACTTC. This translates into CASSLAVGGAYEQYF.

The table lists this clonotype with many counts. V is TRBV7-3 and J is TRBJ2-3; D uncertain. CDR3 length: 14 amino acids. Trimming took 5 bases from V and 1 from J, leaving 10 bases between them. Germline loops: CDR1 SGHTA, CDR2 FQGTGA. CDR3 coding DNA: TGTGCCAGCAGCCGAGGCGTGGGCACAGATACGCAGTATTTT. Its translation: CASSRGVGTDTQYF.

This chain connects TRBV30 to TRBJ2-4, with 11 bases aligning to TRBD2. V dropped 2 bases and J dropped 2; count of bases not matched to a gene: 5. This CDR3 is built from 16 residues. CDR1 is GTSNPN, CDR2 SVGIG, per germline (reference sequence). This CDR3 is CAWSTLAGGSKNIQYF. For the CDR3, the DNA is TGTGCCTGGAGTACTCTAGCGGGAGGTTCCAAAAACATTCAGTACTTC.

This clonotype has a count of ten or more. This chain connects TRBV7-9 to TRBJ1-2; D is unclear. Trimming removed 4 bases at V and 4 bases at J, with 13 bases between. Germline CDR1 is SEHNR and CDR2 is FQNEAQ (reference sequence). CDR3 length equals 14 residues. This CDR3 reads CASSSNDGIYGYTF. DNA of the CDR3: TGTGCCAGCAGCTCCAACGACGGAATCTATGGCTACACCTTC.

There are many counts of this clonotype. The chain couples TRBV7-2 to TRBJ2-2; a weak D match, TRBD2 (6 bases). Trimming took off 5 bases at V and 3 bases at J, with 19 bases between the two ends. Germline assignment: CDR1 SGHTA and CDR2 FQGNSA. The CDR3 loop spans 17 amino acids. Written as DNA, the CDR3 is TGTGCCAGCAGCCGTAGTACCAGGAGGGCGGACACCGGGGAGCTGTTTTTT. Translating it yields CASSRSTRRADTGELFF.

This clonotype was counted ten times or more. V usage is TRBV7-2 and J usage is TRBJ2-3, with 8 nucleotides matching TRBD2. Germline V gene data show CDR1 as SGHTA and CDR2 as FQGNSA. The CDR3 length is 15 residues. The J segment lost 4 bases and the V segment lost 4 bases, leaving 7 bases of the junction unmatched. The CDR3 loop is CASSSNGRAADTQYF. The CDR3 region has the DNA TGTGCCAGCAGCTCAAACGGGAGGGCCGCAGATACGCAGTATTTT.

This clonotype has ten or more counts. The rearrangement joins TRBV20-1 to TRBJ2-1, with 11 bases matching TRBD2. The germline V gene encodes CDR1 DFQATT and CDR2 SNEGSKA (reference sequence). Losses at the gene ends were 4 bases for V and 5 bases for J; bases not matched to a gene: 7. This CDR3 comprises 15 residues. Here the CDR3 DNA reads TGCAGTGCTAACCCGACTAGCGGGATCCACAATGAGCAGTTCTTC. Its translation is CSANPTSGIHNEQFF.

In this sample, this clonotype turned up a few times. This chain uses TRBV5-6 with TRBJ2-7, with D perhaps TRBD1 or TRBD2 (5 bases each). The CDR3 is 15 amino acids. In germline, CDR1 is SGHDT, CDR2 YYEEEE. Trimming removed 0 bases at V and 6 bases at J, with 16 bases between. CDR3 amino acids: CASSLVPSGGSEQYF. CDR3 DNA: TGTGCCAGCAGCTTGGTCCCGAGTGGGGGAAGCGAGCAGTACTTC.

CDR3: CASNRAENEQFF. The CDR3 coding sequence is TGTGCCAGCAACCGGGCGGAGAATGAGCAGTTCTTC. V and J are TRBV7-8 and TRBJ2-1; D unresolved. The V end was cut by 7 bases, the J end by 7 bases, with 11 bases between. Per germline, CDR1 SGHVS and CDR2 FQNEAQ. This CDR3 is 12 amino acids long.